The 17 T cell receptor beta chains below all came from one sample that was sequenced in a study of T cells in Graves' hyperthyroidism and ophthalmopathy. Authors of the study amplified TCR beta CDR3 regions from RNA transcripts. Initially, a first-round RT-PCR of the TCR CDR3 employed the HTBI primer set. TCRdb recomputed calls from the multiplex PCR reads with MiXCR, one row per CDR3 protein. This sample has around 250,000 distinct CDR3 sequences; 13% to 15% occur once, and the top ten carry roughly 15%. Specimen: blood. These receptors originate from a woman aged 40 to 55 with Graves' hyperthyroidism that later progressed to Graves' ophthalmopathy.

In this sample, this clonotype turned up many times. The chain's CDR3 is CASSIRQGKKDEQYF. DNA for the CDR3: TGTGCCAGCAGTATCCGACAGGGTAAAAAGGACGAGCAGTACTTC. The rearrangement links TRBV12-3 or TRBV12-4 to TRBJ2-7; 7 positions agree with TRBD1. There are 15 residues in the CDR3. Germline trimming cut 5 bases from V and 5 bases from J; bases unmatched to any gene: 12.

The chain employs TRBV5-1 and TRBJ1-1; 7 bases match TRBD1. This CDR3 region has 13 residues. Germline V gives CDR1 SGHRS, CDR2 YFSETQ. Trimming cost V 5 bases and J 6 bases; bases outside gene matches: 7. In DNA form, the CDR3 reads TGCGCCAGCAGTCTTACAGGGGTGCCTGAAGCTTTCTTT. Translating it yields CASSLTGVPEAFF.

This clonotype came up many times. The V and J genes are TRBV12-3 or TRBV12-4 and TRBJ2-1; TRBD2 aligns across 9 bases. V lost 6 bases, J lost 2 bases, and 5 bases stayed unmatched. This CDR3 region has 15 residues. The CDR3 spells CASSRGRATYNEQFF. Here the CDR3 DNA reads TGTGCCAGCAGCCGCGGGAGGGCGACCTACAATGAGCAGTTCTTC.

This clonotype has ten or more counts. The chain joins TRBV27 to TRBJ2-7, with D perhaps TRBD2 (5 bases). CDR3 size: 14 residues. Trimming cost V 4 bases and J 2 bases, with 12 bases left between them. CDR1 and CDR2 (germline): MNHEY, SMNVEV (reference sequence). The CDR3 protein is CASSYGTGTYEQYF. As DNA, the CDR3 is TGTGCCAGCAGTTACGGTACGGGAACCTACGAGCAGTACTTC.

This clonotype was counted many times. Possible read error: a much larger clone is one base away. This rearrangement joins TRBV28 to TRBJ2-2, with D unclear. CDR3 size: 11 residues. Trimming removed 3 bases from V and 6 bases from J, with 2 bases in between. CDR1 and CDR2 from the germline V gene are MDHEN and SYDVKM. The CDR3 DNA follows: TGTGCCAGCAGTTTCCCCGGGGAGCTGTTTTTT. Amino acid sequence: CASSFPGELFF.

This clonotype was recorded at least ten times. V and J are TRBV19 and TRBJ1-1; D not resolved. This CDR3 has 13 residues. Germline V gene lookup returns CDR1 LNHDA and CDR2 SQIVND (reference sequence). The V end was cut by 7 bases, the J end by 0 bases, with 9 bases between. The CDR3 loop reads CASKRIMNTEAFF. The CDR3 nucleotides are TGTGCCAGTAAAAGAATTATGAACACTGAAGCTTTCTTT.

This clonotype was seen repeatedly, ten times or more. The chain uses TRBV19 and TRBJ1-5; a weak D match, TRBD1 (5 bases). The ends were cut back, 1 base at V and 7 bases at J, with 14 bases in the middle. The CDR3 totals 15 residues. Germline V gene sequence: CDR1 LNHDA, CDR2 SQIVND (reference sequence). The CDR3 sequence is CASSIAVGGVQPQHF. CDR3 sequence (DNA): TGTGCCAGTAGTATAGCGGTCGGAGGGGTACAGCCCCAGCATTTT. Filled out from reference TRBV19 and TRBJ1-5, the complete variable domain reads DGGITQSPKYLFRKEGQNVTLSCEQNLNHDAMYWYRQDPGQGLRLIYYSQIVNDFQKGDIAEGYSVSREKKESFPLTVTSAQKNPTAFYLCASSIAVGGVQPQHFGDGTRLSIL.

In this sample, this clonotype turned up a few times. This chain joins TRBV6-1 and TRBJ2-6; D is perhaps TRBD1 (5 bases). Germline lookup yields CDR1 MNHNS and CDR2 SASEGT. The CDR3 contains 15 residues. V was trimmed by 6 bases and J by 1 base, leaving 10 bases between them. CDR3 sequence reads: CASSDSGSGANVLTF. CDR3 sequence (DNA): TGTGCCAGCAGCGACAGTGGGTCTGGGGCCAACGTCCTGACTTTC.

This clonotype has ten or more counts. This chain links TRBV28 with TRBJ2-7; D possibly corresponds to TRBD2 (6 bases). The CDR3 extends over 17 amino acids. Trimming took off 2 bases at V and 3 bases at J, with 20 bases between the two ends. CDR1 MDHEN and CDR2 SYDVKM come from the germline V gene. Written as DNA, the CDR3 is TGTGCCAGCAGTTTAAGGCGGGGCCACTACTACTACTACGAGCAGTACTTC. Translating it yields CASSLRRGHYYYYEQYF.

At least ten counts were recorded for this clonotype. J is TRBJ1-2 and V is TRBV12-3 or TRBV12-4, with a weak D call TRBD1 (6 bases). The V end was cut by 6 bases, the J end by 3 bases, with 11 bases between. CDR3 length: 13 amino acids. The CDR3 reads CASRKQGYYGYTF. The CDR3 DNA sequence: TGTGCCAGCAGAAAACAGGGCTACTATGGCTACACCTTC.

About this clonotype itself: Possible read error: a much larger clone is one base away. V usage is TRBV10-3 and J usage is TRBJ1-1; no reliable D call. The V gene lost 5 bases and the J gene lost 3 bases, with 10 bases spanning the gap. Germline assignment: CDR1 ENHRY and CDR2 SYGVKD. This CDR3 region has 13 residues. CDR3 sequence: CAISYSIHTEAFF. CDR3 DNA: TGTGCCATCAGTTACTCGATCCACACTGAAGCTTTCTTT.

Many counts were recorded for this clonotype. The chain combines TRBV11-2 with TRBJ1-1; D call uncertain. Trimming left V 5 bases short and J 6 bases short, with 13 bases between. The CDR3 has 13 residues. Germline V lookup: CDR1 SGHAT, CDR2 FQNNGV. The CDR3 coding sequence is TGTGCCAGCAGCCCCGAGGCAAACGCTGAAGCTTTCTTT. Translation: CASSPEANAEAFF. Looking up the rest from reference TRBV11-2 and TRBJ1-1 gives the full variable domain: EAGVAQSPRYKIIEKRQSVAFWCNPISGHATLYWYQQILGQGPKLLIQFQNNGVVDDSQLPKDRFSAERLKGVDSTLKIQPAKLEDSAVYLCASSPEANAEAFFGQGTRLTVV.

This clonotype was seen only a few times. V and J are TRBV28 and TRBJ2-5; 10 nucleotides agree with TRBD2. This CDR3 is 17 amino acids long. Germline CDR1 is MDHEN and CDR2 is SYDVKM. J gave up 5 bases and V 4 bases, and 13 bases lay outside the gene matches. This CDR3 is CASSSHPLAGRRETQYF. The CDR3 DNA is TGTGCCAGCAGTTCCCACCCACTAGCGGGACGGCGCGAGACCCAGTACTTC.

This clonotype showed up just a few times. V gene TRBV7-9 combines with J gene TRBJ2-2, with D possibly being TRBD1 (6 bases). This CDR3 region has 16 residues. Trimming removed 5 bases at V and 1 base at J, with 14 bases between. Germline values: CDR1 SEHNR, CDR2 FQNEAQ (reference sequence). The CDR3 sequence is CASSLKTGLNTGELFF. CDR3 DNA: TGTGCCAGCAGCCTCAAGACAGGACTGAACACCGGGGAGCTGTTTTTT.

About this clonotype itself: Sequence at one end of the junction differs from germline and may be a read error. CDR3 amino acids: CVSSQNNEQFF. The CDR3 DNA is TGTGTCAGCAGCCAAAACAATGAGCAGTTCTTC. The genes are TRBV3-1 and TRBJ2-1; D is uncertain. This CDR3 contains 11 residues. Germline V gene lookup returns CDR1 LGHDT and CDR2 YNNKEL (reference sequence).

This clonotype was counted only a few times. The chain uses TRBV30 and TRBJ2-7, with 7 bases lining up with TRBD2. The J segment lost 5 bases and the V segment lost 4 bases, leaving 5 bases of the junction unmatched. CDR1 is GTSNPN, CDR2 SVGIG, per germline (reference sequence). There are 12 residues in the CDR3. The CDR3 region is CAWTGGLHEQYF. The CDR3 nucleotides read TGTGCCTGGACGGGGGGACTCCACGAGCAGTACTTC.

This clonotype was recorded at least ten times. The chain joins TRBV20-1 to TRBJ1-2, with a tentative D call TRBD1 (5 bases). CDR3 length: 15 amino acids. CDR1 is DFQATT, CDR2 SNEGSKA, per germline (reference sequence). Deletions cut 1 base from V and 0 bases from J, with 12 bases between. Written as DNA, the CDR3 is TGCAGTGCTAGAGGCGATGACAGCCCTAACTATGGCTACACCTTC. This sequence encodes CSARGDDSPNYGYTF.